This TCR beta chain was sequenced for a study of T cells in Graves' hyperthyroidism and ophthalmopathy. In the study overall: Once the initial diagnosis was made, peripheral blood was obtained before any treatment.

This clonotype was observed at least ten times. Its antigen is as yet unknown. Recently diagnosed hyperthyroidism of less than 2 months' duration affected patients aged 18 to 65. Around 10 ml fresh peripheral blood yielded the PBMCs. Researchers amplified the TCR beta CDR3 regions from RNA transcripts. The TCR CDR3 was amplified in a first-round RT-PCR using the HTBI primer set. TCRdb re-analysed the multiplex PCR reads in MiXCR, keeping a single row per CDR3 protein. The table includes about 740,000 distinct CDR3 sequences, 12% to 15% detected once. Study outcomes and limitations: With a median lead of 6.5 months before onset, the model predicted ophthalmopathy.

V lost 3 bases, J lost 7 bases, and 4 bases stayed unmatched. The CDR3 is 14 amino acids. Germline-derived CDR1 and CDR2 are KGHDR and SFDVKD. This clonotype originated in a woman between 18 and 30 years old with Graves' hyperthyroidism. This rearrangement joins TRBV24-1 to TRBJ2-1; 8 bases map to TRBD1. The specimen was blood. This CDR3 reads CATSDQGAKNEQFF. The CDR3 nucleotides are TGTGCCACCAGTGATCAGGGGGCGAAGAATGAGCAGTTCTTC.